This T cell receptor (beta chain) was sequenced for a study of circulating CD8 cells and anti-PD-1 response in melanoma. Turning to the study itself: About 55% of the 13 melanoma patients received first-line anti-PD-1 therapy.

On this clonotype: What it binds is not known.

The study, taken as a whole, reports: DNEG was most diverse; TIGIT repertoires were least diverse. Clonotype sharing was highest between DPOS and TIGIT subsets. Patients included both untreated and previously treated individuals.

Four subsets defined by PD-1 and/or TIGIT were sorted from live CD3+CD8+TCRalphabeta+ cells. Each library started from around 15 ng of total RNA using the QIAseq Immune Repertoire TCR panel. One entry per CDR3 protein results from TCRdb running MiXCR on the reads. The table includes 350 to 450 distinct CDR3 sequences, approximately 4.4% detected once. The V segment lost 2 bases and the J segment 3 bases; nucleotides outside the gene matches: 5. There are 14 residues in the CDR3. Per the germline V gene, CDR1 is DFQATT and CDR2 is SNEGSKA (reference sequence). The rearrangement joins TRBV20-1 to TRBJ2-7; 9 positions match TRBD2. The clonotype comes from a human donor with melanoma. The sequenced sample was CD8+ T cells from PBMCs, obtained at baseline or after one month of anti-PD-1 therapy (not recorded which). The DNA of the CDR3 is TGCAGTGCTAGAAGAGTAGCGGGGGACTACGAGCAGTACTTC. As protein: CSARRVAGDYEQYF.